This TCR beta chain was captured by sequencing in a study of blood T cells in healthy people across ages. Study as a whole: Template-switching capture recovered about one barcoded beta molecule per two T cells. Study-level points and caveats: Estimated diversity across one million T cells was deemed an underestimate. Using unsorted PBMCs precluded a conclusive naive versus antigen-experienced comparison.

This CDR3 has 15 residues. Germline V CDR1 and CDR2: SGHTA, FQGNSA. V lost 1 base and J 6 bases, leaving 14 bases between the germline ends. Next came a second PCR, run for roughly 7 to 12 cycles, which used a sample-barcoded 5' primer along with a J-beta primer mix. A single record per CDR3 protein comes from TCRdb applying MiXCR to the 5' RACE reads. Altogether around 1,100,000 distinct CDR3 sequences are present, approximately 38% being singletons, with the ten largest covering 10% to 15%. A note on this clonotype: What it binds is not known.

Each sample used at least 6.5 million PBMCs. The receptor comes from a man younger than 35 in good health. V usage is TRBV7-2 and J usage is TRBJ2-3; tentative D call: TRBD2 (5 bases). Sequences were obtained from blood. CDR3 nucleotide sequence: TGTGCCAGCAGCTTAGTTGGTGAGGGTTGGGATACGCAGTATTTT. It specifies CASSLVGEGWDTQYF.